A single sample gave rise to the 32 T cell receptor beta chains below, sequenced in a study of T cell repertoires in cytomegalovirus infection. A single record per CDR3 protein comes from TCRdb applying MiXCR to the reads. Among 270,000 or so distinct CDR3 sequences listed, about a sixth were seen once. The source material was CD8+ T cells from PBMCs. These receptors came from a human donor in good health (CMV status not recorded). Some clones in this sample may be carry-over from other donors' samples.

V and J are TRBV20-1 and TRBJ1-1, with D tentatively TRBD1 (6 bases). The CDR3 length is 13 residues. From germline, CDR1 is DFQATT and CDR2 SNEGSKA (reference sequence). The V and J ends lost 6 bases and 3 bases respectively, with 14 bases between them. CDR3 nucleotides: TGCAGTGCGGAACAGGGAATCTACACTGAAGCTTTCTTT. Encoded protein: CSAEQGIYTEAFF.

There are many counts of this clonotype. The chain is built from TRBV11-1 and TRBJ1-1; D ambiguous. Germline V gene sequence: CDR1 SGHAT, CDR2 FQDESV (reference sequence). This CDR3 spans 14 amino acids. Deletions cut 2 bases from V and 0 bases from J, with 7 bases between. The CDR3 reads CASSLLSMNTEAFF. As DNA, the CDR3 is TGTGCCAGCAGCTTATTAAGCATGAACACTGAAGCTTTCTTT. The full variable domain, in which reference TRBV11-1 and TRBJ1-1 provide the parts outside the CDR3, is EAEVAQSPRYKITEKSQAVAFWCDPISGHATLYWYRQILGQGPELLVQFQDESVVDDSQLPKDRFSAERLKGVDSTLKIQPAELGDSAMYLCASSLLSMNTEAFFGQGTRLTVV.

This clonotype turned up a few times. The chain links TRBV5-6 to TRBJ2-2; TRBD1 is a possible D gene (6 bases). Trimming removed 4 bases from V and 2 bases from J, with 12 bases in between. From germline, CDR1 is SGHDT and CDR2 YYEEEE. CDR3 length: 15 amino acids. For the CDR3, the DNA is TGTGCCAGCAGCCCGCGGACAGTTAACACCGGGGAGCTGTTTTTT. This codes for CASSPRTVNTGELFF.

The table lists this clonotype with many counts. The V and J genes are TRBV6-5 and TRBJ2-1; D not certain. The CDR3 has 13 residues. V lost 0 bases and J 7 bases, leaving 7 bases between the germline ends. Germline CDR1 reads MNHEY; CDR2 reads SVGAGI. The CDR3 DNA follows: TGTGCCAGCAGTTACTCGTTTCGGAATGAGCAGTTCTTC. It is translated as CASSYSFRNEQFF.

The chain carries TRBV19 and TRBJ1-5, with D tentatively TRBD1 (6 bases). The CDR3 runs 16 residues. Germline-derived CDR1 and CDR2 are LNHDA and SQIVND (reference sequence). Trimming pared 3 bases from V and 5 bases from J, leaving 17 bases between. The CDR3 loop reads CASSMYPDRPDQPQHF. The CDR3 DNA reads as TGTGCCAGTAGTATGTACCCGGACAGACCCGATCAGCCCCAGCATTTT.

This clonotype was seen many times. The chain combines TRBV12-3 or TRBV12-4 with TRBJ2-6, with no clear D. Trimming stripped 6 bases from V and 0 bases from J, with 21 bases between. The length of the CDR3 is 19 residues. CDR3 DNA: TGTGCCAGCAGCTCCCCCAGTGGTGGCGAATACTCTGGGGCCAACGTCCTGACTTTC. Translated, it gives CASSSPSGGEYSGANVLTF.

This clonotype occurred many times. CDR3 in DNA: TGTGCCAGCAGCTTGAGGATTGGGGAGACCCAGTACTTC. This translates into CASSLRIGETQYF. The V and J genes are TRBV5-8 and TRBJ2-5; D ambiguous. V was pared by 1 base and J by 5 bases, with 9 bases between. The CDR3 spans 13 residues. Germline CDR1 SGHTS, CDR2 YDEGEE. Based on the CDR3 plus reference TRBV5-8 and TRBJ2-5, the full variable domain is EAGVTQSPTHLIKTRGQQATLRCSPISGHTSVYWYQQALGLGLQFLLWYDEGEERNRGNFPPRFSGRQFPNYSSELNVNALELEDSALYLCASSLRIGETQYFGPGTRLLVL.

This clonotype was observed a handful of times. This chain connects TRBV7-6 to TRBJ1-4; D is ambiguous. The CDR3 consists of 11 residues. Germline V gene lookup returns CDR1 SGHVS and CDR2 FNYEAQ. Trimming took off 6 bases at V and 7 bases at J, with 6 bases between the two ends. The DNA of the CDR3 is TGTGCCAGCAGGGACGGTGAAAAACTGTTTTTT. It encodes CASRDGEKLFF.

This chain links TRBV3-1 with TRBJ1-3; D remains unclear. The CDR3 is 12 residues long. Trimming pared 1 base from V and 2 bases from J, leaving 0 bases between. The germline V gene has CDR1 LGHDT and CDR2 YNNKEL (reference sequence). CDR3 sequence (DNA): TGTGCCAGCAGCCAAGCTGGAAACACCATATATTTT. Protein product: CASSQAGNTIYF.

This clonotype was recorded at least ten times. The J gene is TRBJ2-5, the V gene TRBV28; D gene unclear. Germline CDR1 is MDHEN and CDR2 is SYDVKM. V lost 5 bases to trimming and J lost 4 bases, with 14 bases between them. This CDR3 is 14 amino acids long. The DNA of the CDR3 is TGTGCCAGCAGTCGCCTTAGCTTCGGAGAGACCCAGTACTTC. Its protein product is CASSRLSFGETQYF.

CDR3 loop: CASSSRDRSANSPLHF. The CDR3 DNA sequence: TGTGCCAGCAGCTCCAGGGACAGATCGGCGAATTCACCCCTCCACTTT. This chain uses TRBV13 with TRBJ1-6; 7 nucleotides agree with TRBD1. CDR3 length: 16 residues. The V gene's germline CDR1 is PRHDT and CDR2 FYEKMQ (reference sequence). Losses at the gene ends were 4 bases for V and 7 bases for J; bases not matched to a gene: 10.

This clonotype was counted at least ten times. V is TRBV12-3 or TRBV12-4 and J is TRBJ1-3; 7 nucleotides line up with TRBD1. The CDR3 sequence is 15 residues long. Unmatched junction bases numbered 6, after V lost 5 bases and J lost 2 bases. The CDR3 region has the DNA TGTGCCAGCAGTACACAGGGGTTACCTGGAAACACCATATATTTT. This sequence encodes CASSTQGLPGNTIYF.

This clonotype was found a few times. The chain employs TRBV28 and TRBJ1-2, with a possible D match to TRBD1 (6 bases). Germline CDR1 reads MDHEN; CDR2 reads SYDVKM. The CDR3 is 14 amino acids. The V end lost 1 base, the J end lost 6 bases, and 12 bases lay between the germline ends. The CDR3 spells CASSLFPGADGYTF. The CDR3 nucleotides read TGTGCCAGCAGTTTATTTCCGGGGGCGGATGGCTACACCTTC.

This clonotype was recorded many times. The chain couples TRBV7-6 to TRBJ2-7; tentative D call: TRBD2 (6 bases). The CDR3 sequence is 13 residues long. Trimming cost V 2 bases and J 7 bases, with 12 bases left between them. Germline CDR1 SGHVS, CDR2 FNYEAQ. The CDR3 DNA sequence: TGTGCCAGCAGCTTACGGACGGGGAGGGAGCAGTACTTC. Translated: CASSLRTGREQYF.

The chain is built from TRBV9 and TRBJ2-3; D is uncertain. The CDR3 has 19 amino acids. Trimming took 0 bases from V and 1 from J, leaving 21 bases between them. Germline assignment: CDR1 SGDLS and CDR2 YYNGEE. The CDR3 reads CASSVANLGPQERTDTQYF. As DNA, the CDR3 is TGTGCCAGCAGCGTAGCCAATTTGGGTCCGCAGGAGCGCACAGATACGCAGTATTTT.

This clonotype was counted ten times or more. V gene TRBV7-8 combines with J gene TRBJ2-7; the match to TRBD1 covers 10 bases. The CDR3 covers 15 residues. V lost 4 bases to trimming and J lost 4 bases; unmatched junction nucleotides: 7. The germline V gene has CDR1 SGHVS and CDR2 FQNEAQ. The CDR3, as DNA: TGTGCCAGCAGCTCCTCGGGACAGGGGTCGTACGAGCAGTACTTC. Amino acids: CASSSSGQGSYEQYF.

The chain uses TRBV6-5 and TRBJ1-4, with no clear D. This CDR3 spans 15 amino acids. Trimming took 8 bases from V and 6 from J, leaving 19 bases between them. CDR1 is MNHEY, CDR2 SVGAGI, per germline. CDR3 bases: TGTGCCAGCTGTTTAGGCACCCCCGACTATGAAAAACTGTTTTTT. This sequence encodes CASCLGTPDYEKLFF.

The sample holds many counts of this clonotype. The chain joins TRBV28 to TRBJ1-5; the match to TRBD1 covers 9 bases. Losses at the gene ends were 2 bases for V and 9 bases for J; bases not matched to a gene: 14. This CDR3 contains 17 residues. Germline V gives CDR1 MDHEN, CDR2 SYDVKM. DNA of the CDR3: TGTGCCAGCAGTTTACTACCACCGGGACAGGGTACGAGGCCCCAGCATTTT. It specifies CASSLLPPGQGTRPQHF.

CDR3: CASSADRGPQETQYF. In DNA, the CDR3 is TGTGCCAGTAGTGCGGACAGGGGACCGCAAGAGACCCAGTACTTC. This sequence joins TRBV19 and TRBJ2-5; 9 bases are shared with TRBD1. This CDR3 region has 15 residues. CDR1 and CDR2 from the germline V gene are LNHDA and SQIVND (reference sequence). J was trimmed by 2 bases and V by 5 bases; bases with no gene match: 6.

A few counts support this clonotype. This chain joins TRBV25-1 and TRBJ1-6; TRBD1 matches 7 bases. Germline CDR1 MGHDK, CDR2 SYGVNS. The V gene end was trimmed by 6 bases and the J gene end by 4 bases; junction bases not matched to a gene: 3. The CDR3 loop spans 14 amino acids. CDR3 region: CASSKTGYNSPLHF. CDR3 in DNA: TGTGCCAGCAGCAAGACAGGGTATAATTCACCCCTCCACTTT.

This clonotype showed up just a few times. The rearrangement uses TRBV20-1 and TRBJ2-1; 8 bases are a match to TRBD2. CDR3 length: 16 residues. CDR1 and CDR2 from the germline V gene are DFQATT and SNEGSKA (reference sequence). With 0 bases clipped from V and 7 bases from J, the junction kept 11 bases outside the gene matches. The CDR3 sequence is CSARDFLGGGMNEQFF. CDR3 DNA sequence: TGCAGTGCTAGAGATTTCTTAGGCGGGGGGATGAATGAGCAGTTCTTC.

This clonotype was observed a few times. The chain carries TRBV28 and TRBJ1-1, with TRBD1 matching over 8 bases. V shed 6 bases, J shed 1 base, and the junction held 7 bases outside the gene matches. This CDR3 is 15 amino acids long. The germline V gene encodes CDR1 MDHEN and CDR2 SYDVKM. CDR3 in amino acids: CASRELRGPNTEAFF. The CDR3 nucleotides are TGTGCCAGCAGAGAGCTCAGGGGGCCGAACACTGAAGCTTTCTTT.

V gene TRBV5-6 combines with J gene TRBJ2-1; no firm D call. In germline, CDR1 is SGHDT, CDR2 YYEEEE. The length of the CDR3 is 13 residues. V shed 0 bases and J shed 8 bases, with 9 bases lying between them. In DNA, the CDR3 is TGTGCCAGCAGCTTGGTCCGAGGCGATGAGCAGTTCTTC. This sequence encodes CASSLVRGDEQFF.

This chain uses TRBV6-6 with TRBJ2-3, with D possibly being TRBD1 or TRBD2 (6 bases each). The V and J ends lost 11 bases and 0 bases respectively, with 18 bases between them. This CDR3 spans 15 amino acids. The V gene's germline CDR1 is MNHNY and CDR2 SVGAGI (reference sequence). The CDR3 sequence: CAGSGALVSTDTQYF. The CDR3 bases are TGTGCCGGGTCGGGGGCCTTGGTGAGCACAGATACGCAGTATTTT.

There are many counts of this clonotype. The J gene is TRBJ1-3, the V gene TRBV7-9; no definite D call. V lost 5 bases, J lost 0 bases, and 20 bases lay in between. Germline CDR1 reads SEHNR; CDR2 reads FQNEAQ (reference sequence). The CDR3 sequence is 18 residues long. CDR3 sequence reads: CASSPRALGTLSGNTIYF. For the CDR3, the DNA is TGTGCCAGCAGCCCCCGGGCCCTCGGTACCCTCTCTGGAAACACCATATATTTT.

This clonotype was counted at least ten times. The chain joins TRBV6-2 or TRBV6-3 to TRBJ1-5, with D unclear. Germline loops: CDR1 MNHEY, CDR2 SVGEGT. V was pared by 7 bases and J by 1 base, with 11 bases between. This CDR3 is built from 14 residues. The CDR3 DNA sequence: TGTGCCAGCAAGGGTGACCTCAGCAATCAGCCCCAGCATTTT. This sequence encodes CASKGDLSNQPQHF.

CDR3 amino acids: CASSPSGWVEAFF. The CDR3 coding sequence is TGTGCCAGCAGTCCGTCCGGGTGGGTCGAAGCTTTCTTT. This rearrangement joins TRBV12-3 or TRBV12-4 to TRBJ1-1; no clear D gene. CDR3 length: 13 residues. V dropped 5 bases and J dropped 8 bases, with 15 bases sitting between them.

In its sample, this clonotype was seen many times. The chain combines TRBV6-2 or TRBV6-3 with TRBJ2-7; TRBD2 might be the D (7 bases). Trimming pared 5 bases from V and 2 bases from J, leaving 16 bases between. The CDR3 totals 15 residues. Germline V gene data show CDR1 as MNHEY and CDR2 as SVGEGT. CDR3 nucleotide sequence: TGTGCCAGCAGTCTCCGGGGGGCCAGGGCCTACGAGCAGTACTTC. It yields the protein CASSLRGARAYEQYF.

In this sample, this clonotype turned up many times. CDR3 residues: CASSELRRTGGDNYGYTF. For the CDR3, the DNA is TGTGCCAGCAGTGAACTACGTAGGACAGGAGGGGACAACTATGGCTACACCTTC. The chain employs TRBV2 and TRBJ1-2; 7 nucleotides align to TRBD1. The CDR3 totals 18 residues. Germline lookup yields CDR1 SNHLY and CDR2 FYNNEI. J was trimmed by 2 bases and V by 2 bases; bases with no gene match: 14.

This clonotype occurred many times. Here the CDR3 DNA reads TGTGCCAGCAGCGCCCGGACAGGGGAGGAGGATTCACCCCTCCACTTT. Translated, it gives CASSARTGEEDSPLHF. The rearrangement uses TRBV7-6 and TRBJ1-6; 9 nucleotides agree with TRBD1. CDR3 length: 16 residues. Unmatched junction bases numbered 10, after V lost 5 bases and J lost 8 bases. Per the germline V gene, CDR1 is SGHVS and CDR2 is FNYEAQ.

This clonotype was recorded many times. The rearrangement joins TRBV6-2 or TRBV6-3 to TRBJ1-1, with a weak D call TRBD1 (5 bases). Germline V CDR1 and CDR2: MNHEY, SVGEGT. The CDR3 extends over 15 amino acids. Trimming cost V 2 bases and J 4 bases, with 14 bases left between them. In DNA form, the CDR3 reads TGTGCCAGCAGTTACGGGGCATCTTGGGGCACTGAAGCTTTCTTT. As protein: CASSYGASWGTEAFF.

The chain is built from TRBV5-4 and TRBJ2-1; 7 nucleotides match TRBD2. After removal of 5 bases from V and 7 bases from J, the junction contained 12 bases not matched to a gene. The CDR3 covers 15 residues. CDR1 and CDR2 from the germline V gene are SGHNT and YYREEE (reference sequence). The CDR3 DNA reads TGTGCCAGCAGGACCGGGACTATCCCCTGGAATGAGCAGTTCTTC. Its translation is CASRTGTIPWNEQFF.